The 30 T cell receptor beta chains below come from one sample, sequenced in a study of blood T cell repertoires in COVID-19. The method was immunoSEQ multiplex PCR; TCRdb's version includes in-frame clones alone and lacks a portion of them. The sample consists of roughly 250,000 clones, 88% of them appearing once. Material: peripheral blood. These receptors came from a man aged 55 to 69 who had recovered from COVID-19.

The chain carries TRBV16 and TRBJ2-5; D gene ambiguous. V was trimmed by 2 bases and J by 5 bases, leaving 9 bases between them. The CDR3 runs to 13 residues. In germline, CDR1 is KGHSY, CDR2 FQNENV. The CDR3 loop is CASSQRPRETQYF. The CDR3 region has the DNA TGTGCCAGCAGCCAAAGACCCAGGGAGACCCAGTACTTC.

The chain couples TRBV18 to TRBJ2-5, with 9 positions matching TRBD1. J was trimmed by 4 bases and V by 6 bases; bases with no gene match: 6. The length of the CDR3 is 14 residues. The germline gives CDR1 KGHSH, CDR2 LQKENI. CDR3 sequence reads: CASSAGQGGETQYF. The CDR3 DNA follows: TGTGCCAGCTCCGCGGGACAGGGAGGAGAGACCCAGTACTTC.

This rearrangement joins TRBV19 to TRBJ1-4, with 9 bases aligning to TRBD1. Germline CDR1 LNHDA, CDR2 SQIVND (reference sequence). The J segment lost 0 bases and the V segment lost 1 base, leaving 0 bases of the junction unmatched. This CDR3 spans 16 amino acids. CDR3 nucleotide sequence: TGTGCCAGTAGTATAGGGGACAGGGCAACTAATGAAAAACTGTTTTTT. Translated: CASSIGDRATNEKLFF.

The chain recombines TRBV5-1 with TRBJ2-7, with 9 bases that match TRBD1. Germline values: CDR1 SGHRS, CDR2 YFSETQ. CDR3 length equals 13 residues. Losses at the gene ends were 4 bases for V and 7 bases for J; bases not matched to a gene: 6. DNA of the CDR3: TGCGCCAGCAGCCCCGGGACAGGGAAAGAGCAGTACTTC. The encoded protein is CASSPGTGKEQYF.

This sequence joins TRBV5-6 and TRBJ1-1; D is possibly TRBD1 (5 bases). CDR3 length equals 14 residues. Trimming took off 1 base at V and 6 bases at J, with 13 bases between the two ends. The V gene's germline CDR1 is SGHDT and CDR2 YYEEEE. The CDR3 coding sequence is TGTGCCAGCAGCTTGTGGGGCAGGTTTGCTGAAGCTTTCTTT. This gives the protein CASSLWGRFAEAFF.

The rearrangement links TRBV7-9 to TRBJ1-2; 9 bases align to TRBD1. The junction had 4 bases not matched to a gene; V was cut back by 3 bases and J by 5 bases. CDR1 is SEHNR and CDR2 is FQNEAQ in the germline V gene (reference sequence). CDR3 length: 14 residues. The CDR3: CASSFGTGLYGYTF. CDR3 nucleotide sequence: TGTGCCAGCAGCTTCGGGACAGGGCTGTATGGCTACACCTTC.

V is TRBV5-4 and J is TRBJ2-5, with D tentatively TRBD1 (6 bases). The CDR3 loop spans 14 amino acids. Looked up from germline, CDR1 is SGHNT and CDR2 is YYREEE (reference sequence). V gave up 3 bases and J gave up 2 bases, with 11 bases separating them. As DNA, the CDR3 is TGTGCCAGCAGCTCACAGGGTTTGCAAGAGACCCAGTACTTC. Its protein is CASSSQGLQETQYF.

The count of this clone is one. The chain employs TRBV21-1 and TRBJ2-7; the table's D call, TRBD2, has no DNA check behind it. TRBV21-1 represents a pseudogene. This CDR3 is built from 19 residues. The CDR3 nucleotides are TGTGCCAGCAGCAAAACAGCCCATATCGGGGGATTTATTGGAAACGAGCAGTACTTC. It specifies CASSKTAHIGGFIGNEQYF.

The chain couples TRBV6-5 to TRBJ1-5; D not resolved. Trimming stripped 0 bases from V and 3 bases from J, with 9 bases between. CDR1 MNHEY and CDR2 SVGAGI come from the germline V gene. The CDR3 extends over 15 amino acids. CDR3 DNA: TGTGCCAGCAGTTACTCGGGCAGGTCCAATCAGCCCCAGCATTTT. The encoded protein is CASSYSGRSNQPQHF.

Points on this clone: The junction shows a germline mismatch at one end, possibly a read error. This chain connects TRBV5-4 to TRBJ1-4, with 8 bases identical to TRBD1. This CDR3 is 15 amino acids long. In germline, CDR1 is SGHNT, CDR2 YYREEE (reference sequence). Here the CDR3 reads CASSSGTGINQKLFF. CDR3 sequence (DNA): TGTGCCAGCAGCTCCGGGACAGGAATTAATCAAAAACTGTTTTTT.

The CDR3 DNA is TGTGCCAGCAGCCAAGAAAGAAGAGGGCTTGAGGGCTACACCTTC. It translates to CASSQERRGLEGYTF. J is TRBJ1-2 and V is TRBV14; D remains ambiguous. This CDR3 contains 15 residues. V lost 0 bases and J lost 8, with 16 bases in between. The germline CDR1 and CDR2 sequences are SGHDN and FVKESK.

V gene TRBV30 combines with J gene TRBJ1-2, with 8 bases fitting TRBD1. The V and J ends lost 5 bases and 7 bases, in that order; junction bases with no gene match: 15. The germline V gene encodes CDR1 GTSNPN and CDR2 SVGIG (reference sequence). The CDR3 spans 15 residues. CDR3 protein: CAWFLQQGGRRGYTF. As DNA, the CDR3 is TGTGCCTGGTTTCTGCAACAGGGGGGCCGGCGTGGCTACACCTTC.

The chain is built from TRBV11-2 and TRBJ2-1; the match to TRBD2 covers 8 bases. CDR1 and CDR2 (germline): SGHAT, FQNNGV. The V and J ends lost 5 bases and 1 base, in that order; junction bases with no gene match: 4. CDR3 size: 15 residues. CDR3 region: CASSRGGTSYNEQFF. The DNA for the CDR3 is TGTGCCAGCAGCCGCGGGGGGACTTCCTACAATGAGCAGTTCTTC.

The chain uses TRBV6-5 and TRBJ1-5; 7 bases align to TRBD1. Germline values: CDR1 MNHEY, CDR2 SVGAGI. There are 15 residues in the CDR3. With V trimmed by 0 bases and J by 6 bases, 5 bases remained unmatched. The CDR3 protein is CASSYSRQGTQPQHF. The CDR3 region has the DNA TGTGCCAGCAGTTACTCGAGACAGGGCACTCAGCCCCAGCATTTT.

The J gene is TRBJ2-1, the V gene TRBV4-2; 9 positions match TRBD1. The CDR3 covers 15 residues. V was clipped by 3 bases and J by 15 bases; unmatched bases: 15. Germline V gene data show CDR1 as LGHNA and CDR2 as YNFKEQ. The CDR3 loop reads CASSQDSRDRVSRFF. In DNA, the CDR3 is TGTGCCAGCAGCCAGGACTCCCGGGACAGGGTGTCTCGGTTCTTC.

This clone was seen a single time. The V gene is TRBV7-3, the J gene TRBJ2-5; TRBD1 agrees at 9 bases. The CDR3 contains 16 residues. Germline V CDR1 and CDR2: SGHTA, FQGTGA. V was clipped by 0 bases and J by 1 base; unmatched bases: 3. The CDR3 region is CASSLTGTGIQETQYF. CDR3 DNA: TGTGCCAGCAGCTTAACCGGGACAGGGATCCAAGAGACCCAGTACTTC.

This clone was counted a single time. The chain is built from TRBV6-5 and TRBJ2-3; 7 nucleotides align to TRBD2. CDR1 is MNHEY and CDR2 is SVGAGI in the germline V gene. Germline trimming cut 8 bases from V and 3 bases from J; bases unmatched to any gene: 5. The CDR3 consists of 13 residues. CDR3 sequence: CASGGGWTDTQYF. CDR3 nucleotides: TGTGCCAGCGGGGGGGGGTGGACAGATACGCAGTATTTT.

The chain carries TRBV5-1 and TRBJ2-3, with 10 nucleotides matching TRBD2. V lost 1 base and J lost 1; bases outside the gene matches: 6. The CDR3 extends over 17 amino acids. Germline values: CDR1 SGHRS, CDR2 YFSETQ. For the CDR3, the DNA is TGCGCCAGCAGCTTGCCTTCTAGCGGGGGACGCACAGATACGCAGTATTTT. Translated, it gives CASSLPSSGGRTDTQYF.

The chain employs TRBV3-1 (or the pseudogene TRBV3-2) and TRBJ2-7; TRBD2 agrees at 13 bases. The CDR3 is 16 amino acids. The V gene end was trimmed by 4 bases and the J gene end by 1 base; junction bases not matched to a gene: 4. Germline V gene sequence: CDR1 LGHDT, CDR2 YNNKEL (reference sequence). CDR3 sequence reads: CASSRTSGGKSYEQYF. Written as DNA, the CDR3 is TGTGCCAGCAGCCGGACTAGCGGGGGCAAGTCCTACGAGCAGTACTTC.

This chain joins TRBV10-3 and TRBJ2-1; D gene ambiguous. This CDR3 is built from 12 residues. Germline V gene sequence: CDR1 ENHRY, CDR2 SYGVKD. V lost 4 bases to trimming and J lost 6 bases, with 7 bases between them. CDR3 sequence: CAISAASNEQFF. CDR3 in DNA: TGTGCCATCAGTGCAGCTAGCAATGAGCAGTTCTTC.

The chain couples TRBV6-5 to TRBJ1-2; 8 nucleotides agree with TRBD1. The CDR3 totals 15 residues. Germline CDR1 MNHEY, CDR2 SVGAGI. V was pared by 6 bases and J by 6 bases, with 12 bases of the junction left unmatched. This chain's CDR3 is CASRTSGGAGDGYTF. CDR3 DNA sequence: TGTGCCAGCAGAACATCAGGGGGCGCCGGGGATGGCTACACCTTC.

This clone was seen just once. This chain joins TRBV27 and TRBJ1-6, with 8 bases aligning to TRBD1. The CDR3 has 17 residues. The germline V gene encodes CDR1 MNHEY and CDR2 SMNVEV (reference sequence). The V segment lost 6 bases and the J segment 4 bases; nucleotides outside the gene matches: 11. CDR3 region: CASRLRERQGYNSPLHF. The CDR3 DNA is TGTGCCAGCAGACTCCGAGAGAGACAGGGGTATAATTCACCCCTCCACTTT.

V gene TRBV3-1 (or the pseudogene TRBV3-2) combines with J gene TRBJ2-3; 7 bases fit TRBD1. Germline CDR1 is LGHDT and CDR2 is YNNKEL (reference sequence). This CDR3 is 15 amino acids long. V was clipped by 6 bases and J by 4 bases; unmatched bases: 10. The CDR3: CASSLTGDLADTQYF. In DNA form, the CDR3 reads TGTGCCAGCAGTCTTACAGGGGATTTGGCAGATACGCAGTATTTT.

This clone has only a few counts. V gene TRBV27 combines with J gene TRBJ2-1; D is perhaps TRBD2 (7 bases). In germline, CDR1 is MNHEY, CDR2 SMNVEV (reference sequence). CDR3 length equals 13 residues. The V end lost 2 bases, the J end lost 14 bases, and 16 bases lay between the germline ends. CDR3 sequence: CASSLGGGHIEFF. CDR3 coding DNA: TGTGCCAGCAGTTTAGGCGGGGGCCACATCGAGTTCTTC.

Here the CDR3 DNA reads TGCGCCAGCAGCTTGGCCGGGGGACAGGGAGGTTACGAGCAGTACTTC. Amino acid sequence: CASSLAGGQGGYEQYF. J is TRBJ2-7 and V is TRBV5-1; 9 bases fit TRBD1. This CDR3 is 16 amino acids long. CDR1 is SGHRS and CDR2 is YFSETQ in the germline V gene. Unmatched junction bases numbered 8, after V lost 0 bases and J lost 4 bases.

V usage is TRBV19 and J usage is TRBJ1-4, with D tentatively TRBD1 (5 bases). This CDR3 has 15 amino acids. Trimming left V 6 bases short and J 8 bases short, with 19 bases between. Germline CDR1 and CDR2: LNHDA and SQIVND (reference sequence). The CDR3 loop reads CASSRGTPNQEKLFF. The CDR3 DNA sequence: TGTGCCAGTAGCCGCGGGACTCCCAATCAGGAAAAACTGTTTTTT.

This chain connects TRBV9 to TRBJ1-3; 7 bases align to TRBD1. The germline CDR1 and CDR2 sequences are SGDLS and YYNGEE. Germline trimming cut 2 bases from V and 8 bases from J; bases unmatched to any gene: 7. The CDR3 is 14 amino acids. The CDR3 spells CASSVGTDRYTIYF. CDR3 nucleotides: TGTGCCAGCAGCGTCGGGACAGATCGGTACACCATATATTTT.

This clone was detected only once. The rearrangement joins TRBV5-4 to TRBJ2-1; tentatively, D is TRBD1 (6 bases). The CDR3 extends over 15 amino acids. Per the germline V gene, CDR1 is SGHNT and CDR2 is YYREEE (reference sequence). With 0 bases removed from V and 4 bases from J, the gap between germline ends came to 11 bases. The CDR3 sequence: CASSLEGVGYNEQFF. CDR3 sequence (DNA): TGTGCCAGCAGCTTGGAGGGGGTGGGTTACAATGAGCAGTTCTTC.

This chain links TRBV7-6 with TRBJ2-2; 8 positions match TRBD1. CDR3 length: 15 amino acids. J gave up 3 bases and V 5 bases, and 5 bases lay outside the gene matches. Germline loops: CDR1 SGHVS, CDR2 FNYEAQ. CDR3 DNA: TGTGCCAGCAGCGATCGACAGGGGTACACCGGGGAGCTGTTTTTT. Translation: CASSDRQGYTGELFF.

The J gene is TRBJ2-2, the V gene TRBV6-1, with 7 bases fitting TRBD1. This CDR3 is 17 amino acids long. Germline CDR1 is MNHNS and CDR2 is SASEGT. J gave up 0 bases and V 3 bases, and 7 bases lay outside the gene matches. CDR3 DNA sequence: TGTGCCAGCAGTGACCGTCTGGACAGGACGAACACCGGGGAGCTGTTTTTT. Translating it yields CASSDRLDRTNTGELFF.